These T cell receptor beta chains were read from a single sample in a study of human T cells and chemical hapten exposure. TCRdb used MiXCR to reprocess the RACE reads, holding one entry per CDR3 protein. The table lists about 77,000 distinct CDR3 sequences, around 9.3% of them singletons, with 1.7% in the top ten. The material sequenced was whole blood. These receptors came from a female donor in good health. Some clones in this sample may be carry-over from other donors' samples. CDR3s include the opening cysteine and the closing phenylalanine or tryptophan. Rows may omit the clone size; those that give it use once, few, many or a size class.

many	TRBV20-1	CSATMGQGVIEQYF
many	TRBV29-1	CSVSAKNTEAFF
many	TRBV29-1	CSVLGQNYEQYF
few	TRBV14	CASSQDPDRARLGEQYF
many	TRBV5-1	CASSRDTRREKLFF
.	TRBV6-6	CASSYSGGGNQPQHF
many	TRBV20-1	CSARDRESYEQYF
.	TRBV27	CASSSLPPGYSNQPQHF
many	TRBV19	CASSIGLGNEKLFF
.	TRBV20-1	CSAGRSASGDTQYF